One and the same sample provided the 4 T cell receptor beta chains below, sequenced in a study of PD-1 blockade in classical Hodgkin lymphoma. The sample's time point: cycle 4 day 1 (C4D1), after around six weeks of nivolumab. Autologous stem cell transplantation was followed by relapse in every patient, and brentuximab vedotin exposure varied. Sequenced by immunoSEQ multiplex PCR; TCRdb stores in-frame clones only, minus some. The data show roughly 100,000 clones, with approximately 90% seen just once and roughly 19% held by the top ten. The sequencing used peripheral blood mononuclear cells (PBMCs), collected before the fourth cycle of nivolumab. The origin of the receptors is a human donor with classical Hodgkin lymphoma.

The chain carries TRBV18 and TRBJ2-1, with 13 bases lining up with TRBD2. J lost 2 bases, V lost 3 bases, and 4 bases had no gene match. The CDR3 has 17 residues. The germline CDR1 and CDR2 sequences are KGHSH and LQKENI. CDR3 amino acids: CASSPSTSGRPYNEQFF. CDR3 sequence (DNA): TGTGCCAGCTCACCCTCGACTAGCGGGAGGCCCTACAATGAGCAGTTCTTC.

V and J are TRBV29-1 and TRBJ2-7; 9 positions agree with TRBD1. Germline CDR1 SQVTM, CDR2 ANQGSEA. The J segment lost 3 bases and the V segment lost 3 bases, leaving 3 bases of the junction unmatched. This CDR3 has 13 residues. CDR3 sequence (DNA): TGCAGCGTTGATCCGGGACAGGGCTACGAGCAGTACTTC. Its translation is CSVDPGQGYEQYF.

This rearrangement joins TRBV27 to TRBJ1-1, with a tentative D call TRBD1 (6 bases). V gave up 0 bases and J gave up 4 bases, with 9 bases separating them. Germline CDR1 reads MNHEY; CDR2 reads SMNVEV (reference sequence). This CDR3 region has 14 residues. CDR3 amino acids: CASSLSGGSTEAFF. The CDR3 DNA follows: TGTGCCAGCAGTTTATCAGGGGGAAGCACTGAAGCTTTCTTT.

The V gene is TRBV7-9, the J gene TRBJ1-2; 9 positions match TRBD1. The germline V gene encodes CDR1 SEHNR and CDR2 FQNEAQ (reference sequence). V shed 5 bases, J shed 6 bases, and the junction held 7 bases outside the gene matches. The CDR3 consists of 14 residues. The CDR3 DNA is TGTGCCAGCAGCGACCGGGGACAGGGAGATGGCTACACCTTC. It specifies CASSDRGQGDGYTF.